These 10 T cell receptor beta chains share one sample of origin, sequenced in a study of T cells in Graves' hyperthyroidism and ophthalmopathy. It was RNA transcripts that yielded the amplified TCR beta CDR3 regions. First-round RT-PCR with HTBI primers amplified the TCR CDR3 region. TCRdb analysed the multiplex PCR reads with MiXCR anew, one entry per CDR3 protein. The top ten hold approximately 13% of the sample, which has hundreds of thousands of distinct CDR3 sequences, 14% to 15% seen once. Sequencing was carried out using blood. The receptor set was obtained from a man aged 18 to 30 with Graves' ophthalmopathy.

The chain is built from TRBV19 and TRBJ1-2; D is perhaps TRBD1 (6 bases). Germline CDR1 reads LNHDA; CDR2 reads SQIVND (reference sequence). This CDR3 has 15 residues. Trimming stripped 5 bases from V and 8 bases from J, with 21 bases between. The CDR3 protein is CASSPTATGIGGYTF. The CDR3 region has the DNA TGTGCCAGTAGTCCAACCGCCACAGGGATCGGGGGCTACACCTTC.

This clonotype was recorded many times. The chain is built from TRBV6-1 and TRBJ2-1, with D perhaps being TRBD1 or TRBD2 (6 bases each). Germline V CDR1 and CDR2: MNHNS, SASEGT. The CDR3 length is 15 residues. Trimming shortened V by 6 bases and J by 4 bases, and 16 bases separated the two germline ends. CDR3 sequence (DNA): TGTGCCAGCAGCCTAGTCGGGGGCCGGTACAATGAGCAGTTCTTC. Its translation is CASSLVGGRYNEQFF.

This clonotype was observed a handful of times. The chain uses TRBV19 and TRBJ2-3; 7 bases agree with TRBD2. J gave up 0 bases and V 5 bases, and 5 bases lay outside the gene matches. The CDR3 spans 15 residues. CDR1 and CDR2 from the germline V gene are LNHDA and SQIVND (reference sequence). CDR3 region: CASSLAGVSTDTQYF. The CDR3 DNA reads as TGTGCCAGTAGTCTCGCGGGAGTGAGCACAGATACGCAGTATTTT.

Ten or more counts support this clonotype. The rearrangement joins TRBV12-3 or TRBV12-4 to TRBJ2-7; D remains unclear. This CDR3 has 13 residues. The V end was cut by 5 bases, the J end by 2 bases, with 10 bases between. The CDR3: CASSRTVTYEQYF. The CDR3 nucleotides read TGTGCCAGCAGTCGGACGGTGACCTACGAGCAGTACTTC.

In its sample, this clonotype was seen a few times. The chain recombines TRBV6-1 with TRBJ2-6, with a weak D call TRBD1 (5 bases). The V and J ends lost 9 bases and 1 base respectively, with 10 bases between them. Per the germline V gene, CDR1 is MNHNS and CDR2 is SASEGT. The CDR3 covers 14 residues. CDR3 in DNA: TGTGCCAGTCAAGCAGGGTCTGGGGCCAACGTCCTGACTTTC. Amino acids: CASQAGSGANVLTF.

This clonotype was found many times. The rearrangement uses TRBV3-1 and TRBJ2-1, with 10 positions matching TRBD2. V lost 1 base and J lost 7; bases outside the gene matches: 4. Germline CDR1 and CDR2: LGHDT and YNNKEL (reference sequence). This CDR3 is 15 amino acids long. The CDR3 nucleotides are TGTGCCAGCAGCCAAGTAGCGGGAGGCGGGAATGAGCAGTTCTTC. Translating gives CASSQVAGGGNEQFF.

This clonotype was counted ten times or more. The chain is built from TRBV7-8 and TRBJ1-1; maybe TRBD1 (6 bases). Trimming took off 5 bases at V and 5 bases at J, with 12 bases between the two ends. The CDR3 covers 13 residues. Germline V gene sequence: CDR1 SGHVS, CDR2 FQNEAQ. CDR3 sequence: CASSTGGQTEAFF. For the CDR3, the DNA is TGTGCCAGCAGCACCGGAGGACAGACTGAAGCTTTCTTT.

At least ten counts were recorded for this clonotype. V and J are TRBV6-2 or TRBV6-3 and TRBJ2-1; TRBD2 matches at 8 bases. CDR1 is MNHEY, CDR2 SVGEGT, per germline. This CDR3 is built from 15 residues. V lost 2 bases and J lost 5; bases outside the gene matches: 5. The DNA of the CDR3 is TGTGCCAGCAGTTACACGGCGGGAGGAAACAATGAGCAGTTCTTC. As protein: CASSYTAGGNNEQFF.

This sequence joins TRBV19 and TRBJ1-2; a weak D match, TRBD1 (6 bases). Germline values: CDR1 LNHDA, CDR2 SQIVND (reference sequence). The CDR3 length is 13 residues. Between the trimmed V and J ends, which lost 5 bases and 8 bases, there was a span of 15 bases. The CDR3 spells CASSQQGTSGYTF. CDR3 sequence (DNA): TGTGCCAGTAGTCAACAGGGAACAAGCGGCTACACCTTC.

This clonotype was observed many times. The CDR3 DNA sequence: TGTGCCAGCAGCGTAGCTCAGGGGTCCTACGAGCAGTACTTC. Translated, it gives CASSVAQGSYEQYF. The V and J genes are TRBV9 and TRBJ2-7, with D perhaps TRBD1 (6 bases). This CDR3 region has 14 residues. CDR1 and CDR2 (germline): SGDLS, YYNGEE. V dropped 0 bases and J dropped 1 base, with 8 bases sitting between them.